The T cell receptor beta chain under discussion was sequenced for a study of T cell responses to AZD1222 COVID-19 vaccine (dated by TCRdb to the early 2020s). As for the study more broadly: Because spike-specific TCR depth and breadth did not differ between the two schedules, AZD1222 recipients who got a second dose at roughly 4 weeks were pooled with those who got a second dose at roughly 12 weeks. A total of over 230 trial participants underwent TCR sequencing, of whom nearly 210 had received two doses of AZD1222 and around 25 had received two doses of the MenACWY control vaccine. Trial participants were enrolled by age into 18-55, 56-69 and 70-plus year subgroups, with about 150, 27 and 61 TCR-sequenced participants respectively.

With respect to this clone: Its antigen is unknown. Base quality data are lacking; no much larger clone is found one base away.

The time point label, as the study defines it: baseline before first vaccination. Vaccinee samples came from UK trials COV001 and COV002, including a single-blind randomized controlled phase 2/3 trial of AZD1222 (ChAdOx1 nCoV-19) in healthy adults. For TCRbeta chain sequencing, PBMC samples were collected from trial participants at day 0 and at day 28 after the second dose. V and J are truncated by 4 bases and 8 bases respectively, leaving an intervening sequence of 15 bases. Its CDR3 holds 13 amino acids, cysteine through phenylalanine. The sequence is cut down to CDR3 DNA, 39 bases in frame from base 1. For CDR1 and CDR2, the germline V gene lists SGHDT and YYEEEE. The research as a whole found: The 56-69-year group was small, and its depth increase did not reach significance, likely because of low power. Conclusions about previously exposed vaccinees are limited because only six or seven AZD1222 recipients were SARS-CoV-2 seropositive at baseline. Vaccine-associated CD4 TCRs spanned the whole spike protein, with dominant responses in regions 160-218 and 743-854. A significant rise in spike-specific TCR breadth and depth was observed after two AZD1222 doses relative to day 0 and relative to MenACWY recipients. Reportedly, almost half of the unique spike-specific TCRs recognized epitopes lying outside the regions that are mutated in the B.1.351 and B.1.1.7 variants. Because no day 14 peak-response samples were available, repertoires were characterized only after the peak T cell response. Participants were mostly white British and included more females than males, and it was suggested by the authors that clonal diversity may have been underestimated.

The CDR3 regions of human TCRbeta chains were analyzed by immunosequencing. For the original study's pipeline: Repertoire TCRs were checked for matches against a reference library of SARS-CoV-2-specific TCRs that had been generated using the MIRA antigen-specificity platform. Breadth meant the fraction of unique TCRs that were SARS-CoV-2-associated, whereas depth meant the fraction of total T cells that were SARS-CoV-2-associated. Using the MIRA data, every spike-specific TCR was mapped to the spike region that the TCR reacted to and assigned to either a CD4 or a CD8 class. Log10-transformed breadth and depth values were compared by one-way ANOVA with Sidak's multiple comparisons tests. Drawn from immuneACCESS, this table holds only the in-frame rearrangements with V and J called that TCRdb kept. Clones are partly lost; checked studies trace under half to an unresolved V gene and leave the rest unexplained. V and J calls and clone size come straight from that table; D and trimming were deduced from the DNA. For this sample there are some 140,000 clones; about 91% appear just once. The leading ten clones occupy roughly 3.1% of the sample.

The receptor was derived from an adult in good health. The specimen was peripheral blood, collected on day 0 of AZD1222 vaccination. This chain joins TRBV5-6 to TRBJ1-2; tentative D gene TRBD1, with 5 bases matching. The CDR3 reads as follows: CASSRSLGDGYTF. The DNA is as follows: TGTGCCAGCAGCCGCTCCTTGGGGGACGGCTACACCTTC.